Listed below are T cell receptor beta chains from one sample, sequenced in a study of cytomegalovirus exposure and HLA in healthy donors. Profiled with immunoSEQ multiplex PCR; TCRdb holds only in-frame clones, not every one. This table holds approximately 270,000 clones, 90% found once. The sample consisted of PBMCs. The source of these receptors is a woman younger than 35 in good health and CMV-seronegative. CDR3s include the opening cysteine and the closing phenylalanine or tryptophan. D genes are given only for firm matches. Not all rows give a size; the values are once, few, many and, for expanded clones, a class.

. | TRBJ2-6 | TRBV18 | . | TGTGCCAGCTCACCAGAGACAAGCTCTGGGGCCAACGTCCTGACTTTC | CASSPETSSGANVLTF
. | TRBJ2-5 | TRBV6-5 | . | TGTGCCAGCAGAGGGTACTCGGGGGGCGGGGAGACCCAGTACTTC | CASRGYSGGGETQYF
once | TRBJ1-2 | TRBV6-1 | . | TGTGCCAGCAGTGAATCCCCAGTCCCCTATGGCTACACCTTC | CASSESPVPYGYTF
. | TRBJ1-1 | TRBV28 | TRBD1 | TGTGCCAGCAGCCATGACAGGGGGCCGGCGGACACTGAAGCTTTCTTT | CASSHDRGPADTEAFF
. | TRBJ1-2 | TRBV27 | . | TGTGCCAGCAGTCCGGGGGGGAGGGATGGCTACACCTTC | CASSPGGRDGYTF
. | TRBJ1-1 | TRBV2 | . | TGTGCCAGCAGCTCCAACTTACAGGGCAAGGGGAACACTGAAGCTTTCTTT | CASSSNLQGKGNTEAFF
. | TRBJ2-1 | TRBV9 | TRBD2 | TGTGCCAGCAGCGTAGTGGGTAGCGGGGGGGCCCGGAATGAGCAGTTCTTC | CASSVVGSGGARNEQFF
. | TRBJ2-3 | TRBV7-2 | . | TGTGCCAGCAGCTTAGAATCTGGCACAGATACGCAGTATTTT | CASSLESGTDTQYF
. | TRBJ2-7 | TRBV2 | TRBD1 | TGTGCCAGCAGTGAAATACAGGGACAGGCGTTCTACGAGCAGTACTTC | CASSEIQGQAFYEQYF
. | TRBJ1-3 | TRBV5-1 | TRBD1 | TGCGCCAGCAGCTCATATGGACAGGGGGAGTCTGGAAACACCATATATTTT | CASSSYGQGESGNTIYF
. | TRBJ2-7 | TRBV4-3 | TRBD2 | TGCGCCAGCAGCCAGTATATTAGCGGGGGTTACGAGCAGTACTTC | CASSQYISGGYEQYF
. | TRBJ2-5 | TRBV19 | TRBD1 | TGTGCCAGTAGTTCCGAGGGACAGGGGGCAGAAGAGACCCAGTACTTC | CASSSEGQGAEETQYF
. | TRBJ2-1 | TRBV10-2 | . | TGCGCCAGCAGTGGACAGGACAATGAGCAGTTCTTC | CASSGQDNEQFF
. | TRBJ1-2 | TRBV30 | . | TGTGCCCGGGGTGGACCGCTGAGGGGGTATGGCTACACCTTC | CARGGPLRGYGYTF
once | TRBJ1-1 | TRBV15 | . | TGTGCCGCTCAGGTTCAGGAGGGGAACACTGAAGCTTTCTTT | CAAQVQEGNTEAFF
. | TRBJ1-1 | TRBV4-2 | . | TGTGCCAGCAGCCAAGATCGACTTAAGGCTGAAGCTTTCTTT | CASSQDRLKAEAFF
. | TRBJ2-2 | TRBV6-5 | . | TGTGCCAGCAGCCCCTTGTCTAGCGTCGGCGGGGAGCTGTTTTTT | CASSPLSSVGGELFF
. | TRBJ1-6 | TRBV6-1 | . | TGTGCCAGCAGTGAAGTAGGCGCGGGTAGCTCCTATAATTCACCCCTCCACTTT | CASSEVGAGSSYNSPLHF
. | TRBJ1-6 | TRBV19 | . | TGTGCCAGTAGCCCAGGGGCCCTTTATAATTCACCCCTCCACTTT | CASSPGALYNSPLHF
few | TRBJ1-2 | TRBV5-1 | . | TGCGCCAGCAGCTGGGTAGAGGGGGTAAACTATGGCTACACCTTC | CASSWVEGVNYGYTF